This TCR beta chain is drawn from a study of blood T cell repertoires in COVID-19 (dated by TCRdb to about 2020). Background on the whole study: Collaborator samples came from the United States, Italy and Spain and covered acute and convalescent phases of COVID-19. The material from the prospective study consisted of cDNA or gDNA derived from T cells, B-cell-depleted T cells, or PBMCs. The dataset comprised deeply sampled blood TCRbeta repertoires from subjects exposed to, actively infected with, or recovered from COVID-19. The repertoires were released in a freely available public database meant as a resource for research on the immune response to SARS-CoV-2. The samples were drawn from the first 160 participants of the ongoing ImmuneRACE study and from 1,254 subjects provided by 6 global collaborators. Sample metadata almost always included a de-identified subject ID, COVID-19 status, age in years and sex. HLA class I and class II types, where available, came from metadata supplied by the sample provider rather than from assay-based typing. Findings and caveats that apply to the study as a whole: The quantity of clinical and demographic metadata differed by source and by participant and was supplied without curation.

TCRbeta CDR3 regions were amplified from genomic DNA using the immunoSEQ Assay, a bias-controlled multiplex PCR. Concerning the study's data processing: Nucleated cell counts per sample were estimated from amplification of reference gene primers within the assay. Sequence reads were collapsed and filtered to measure the absolute abundance of every unique TCRbeta CDR3 rearrangement. For each sample, productive Simpson clonality was calculated as the square root of Simpson's diversity index over productive rearrangements. Here the immuneACCESS table is served through TCRdb, limited to in-frame sequences with V and J called. Missing clones are a known gap in these copies; in checked studies unresolved V genes cover under half, and the rest lacks a known reason. V, J and clone size reflect that table, while D and trimming were determined from the DNA. This sample gives 130,000 to 150,000 clones in total; about nine tenths of them show up just once. The ten largest make up under 3% of the sample.

A note on this clone: No antigen is known for it. There are no base qualities to consult, and no much larger clone falls within one base.

The CDR3 holds 18 amino acids from the cysteine to the phenylalanine. Of all the DNA, just the CDR3 is kept, 54 bases in frame from base 1. Compared with germline, V lacks 6 bases and J lacks 5 bases; bases without a gene match: 20. CDR1 LNHDA and CDR2 SQIVND are derived from the germline V gene (reference sequence). Each collaborating institution followed its own protocols to collect whole blood in K2EDTA tubes. For TCRbeta analysis, collaborator samples were shipped as frozen whole blood, as isolated PBMCs, or as DNA extracted from either sample type. The TCR comes from a human donor in a cohort sampled during active COVID-19. The chain links TRBV19 with TRBJ1-1, and TRBD1 aligns with 8 junction nucleotides. The sequenced material came from peripheral blood. The DNA reads as follows: TGTGCCAGTAGACTGATAAAAAAAGCCGGACAGGGATGGACTGAAGCTTTCTTT. Translation gives CASRLIKKAGQGWTEAFF.